What follows are 31 T cell receptor beta chains derived from one specimen sequenced in a study of blood T cells in healthy people across ages. With a J-beta primer mix and a sample-barcoded 5' primer, a second PCR ran 7 to 11 cycles. TCRdb ran MiXCR on the 5' RACE reads and lists one entry per CDR3 protein. This table has approximately 790,000 distinct CDR3 sequences, approximately 67% appearing once. Sequenced sample: blood. The receptors come from a man aged 25-45 years in good health.

The rearrangement joins TRBV5-1 to TRBJ2-6; D is uncertain. CDR1 and CDR2 from the germline V gene are SGHRS and YFSETQ. Trimming removed 4 bases at V and 0 bases at J, with 11 bases between. The CDR3 has 16 amino acids. The CDR3 loop reads CASSQIPGSGANVLTF. In DNA form, the CDR3 reads TGCGCCAGCAGCCAGATCCCAGGCTCTGGGGCCAACGTCCTGACTTTC.

This clonotype was observed a few times. The chain has TRBV4-3 and TRBJ2-5; the D is unclear. This CDR3 is 15 amino acids long. V was cut by 3 bases and J by 0 bases, with 11 bases left in between. CDR1 and CDR2 from the germline V gene are LGHNA and YSLEER. DNA for the CDR3: TGCGCCAGCAGCCAGGAAGACAAGGACCAAGAGACCCAGTACTTC. This codes for CASSQEDKDQETQYF.

This clonotype was recorded a few times. J is TRBJ2-3 and V is TRBV10-3, with D possibly matching TRBD1 (5 bases). Trimming stripped 2 bases from V and 4 bases from J, with 16 bases between. CDR3 length: 16 residues. The germline CDR1 and CDR2 sequences are ENHRY and SYGVKD. CDR3 region: CAISEGLGEMADTQYF. DNA of the CDR3: TGTGCCATCAGTGAGGGGTTAGGGGAAATGGCAGATACGCAGTATTTT.

The gene calls are TRBV18 and TRBJ2-3; D might be TRBD2 (6 bases). V was clipped by 3 bases and J by 4 bases, with 11 bases between them. The germline gives CDR1 KGHSH, CDR2 LQKENI. This CDR3 comprises 14 residues. The CDR3, as DNA: TGTGCCAGCTCACCCGGGGAGGCGTCAGATACGCAGTATTTT. Residues: CASSPGEASDTQYF.

This chain links TRBV7-2 with TRBJ1-6; D ambiguous. This CDR3 has 15 amino acids. Germline values: CDR1 SGHTA, CDR2 FQGNSA. The V end was cut by 10 bases, the J end by 9 bases, with 22 bases between. In nucleotides, the CDR3 is TGTGCCACAATTCCGAGCGGTTCCCGGGGTTCACCCCTCCACTTT. This gives the protein CATIPSGSRGSPLHF.

The chain links TRBV6-2 or TRBV6-3 to TRBJ2-1, with 8 bases lining up with TRBD2. The CDR3 has 17 amino acids. V shed 1 base and J 1 base; nucleotides not matched to a gene: 6. CDR1 MNHEY and CDR2 SVGEGT come from the germline V gene. DNA for the CDR3: TGTGCCAGCAGTTACTTTACTAGCGGCTATTCCTACAATGAGCAGTTCTTC. This codes for CASSYFTSGYSYNEQFF.

This sequence joins TRBV6-5 and TRBJ2-5; TRBD2 aligns across 8 bases. CDR3 length equals 14 residues. The V and J ends lost 8 bases and 1 base, in that order; junction bases with no gene match: 6. Germline loops: CDR1 MNHEY, CDR2 SVGAGI. In DNA form, the CDR3 reads TGTGCCAGCCGTCAGCGGGGGCGCCAAGAGACCCAGTACTTC. Protein sequence: CASRQRGRQETQYF.

The rearrangement links TRBV12-3 or TRBV12-4 to TRBJ2-7; D might be TRBD2 (6 bases). There are 16 residues in the CDR3. Trimming left V 5 bases short and J 4 bases short, with 21 bases between. The chain's CDR3 is CASSVPRGYGGYEQYF. DNA of the CDR3: TGTGCCAGCAGTGTCCCCCGGGGCTACGGGGGTTACGAGCAGTACTTC.

The genes are TRBV20-1 and TRBJ2-1; TRBD2 matches 10 bases. Germline CDR1 is DFQATT and CDR2 is SNEGSKA (reference sequence). The CDR3 has 16 residues. J gave up 3 bases and V 0 bases, and 5 bases lay outside the gene matches. CDR3: CSARDPAGGVYNEQFF. The CDR3 bases are TGCAGTGCTAGAGATCCAGCGGGGGGGGTCTACAATGAGCAGTTCTTC.

This chain joins TRBV5-1 and TRBJ2-6; a weak D match, TRBD2 (6 bases). The germline V gene has CDR1 SGHRS and CDR2 YFSETQ. V was trimmed by 1 base and J by 0 bases, leaving 11 bases between them. The CDR3 length is 17 residues. The CDR3 region has the DNA TGCGCCAGCAGCTTGTCGGTGGGAGGCTCTGGGGCCAACGTCCTGACTTTC. The encoded protein is CASSLSVGGSGANVLTF.

The chain has TRBV20-1 and TRBJ2-5, with 8 bases matching TRBD1. The CDR3 contains 14 residues. The junction had 12 bases not matched to a gene; V was cut back by 7 bases and J by 5 bases. Germline V gives CDR1 DFQATT, CDR2 SNEGSKA (reference sequence). CDR3 DNA sequence: TGCAGTGTTACACCGGACAGGGATTCCGAGACCCAGTACTTC. It translates to CSVTPDRDSETQYF.

This clonotype was recorded a few times. The rearrangement joins TRBV25-1 to TRBJ1-2, with TRBD1 as a possible D gene (5 bases). This CDR3 is built from 14 residues. Germline V gives CDR1 MGHDK, CDR2 SYGVNS. V was shortened by 0 bases and J by 0 bases, with 5 bases between the two germline ends. DNA of the CDR3: TGTGCCAGCAGTGAATACAGGGCTAACTATGGCTACACCTTC. Translation: CASSEYRANYGYTF.

This clonotype was observed once. Its ends do not fully match the called genes, so a read error is possible. This chain joins TRBV27 and TRBJ2-7, with D possibly being TRBD2 (7 bases). The CDR3 runs 15 residues. Germline V CDR1 and CDR2: MNHEY, SMNVEV (reference sequence). The CDR3 DNA reads TGTGCCGGCAGTTTCCAAGGGAGGGGGGACTACGAGCAGTACTTC. Residues: CAGSFQGRGDYEQYF.

The chain employs TRBV5-6 and TRBJ1-2; D gene ambiguous. This CDR3 comprises 14 residues. Trimming removed 2 bases from V and 2 bases from J, with 10 bases in between. Germline lookup yields CDR1 SGHDT and CDR2 YYEEEE. The DNA for the CDR3 is TGTGCCAGCAGCTTAAGAAGGGCGAACTATGGCTACACCTTC. Translating it yields CASSLRRANYGYTF.

The rearrangement links TRBV9 to TRBJ2-1; 9 bases align to TRBD2. This CDR3 has 17 residues. CDR1 and CDR2 from the germline V gene are SGDLS and YYNGEE. Unmatched junction bases numbered 9, after V lost 0 bases and J lost 5 bases. The CDR3 region has the DNA TGTGCCAGCAGCGTAGATCCCCTAGCGGGGCCCAACAATGAGCAGTTCTTC. It translates to CASSVDPLAGPNNEQFF.

The rearrangement uses TRBV9 and TRBJ2-5, with TRBD2 matching 8 bases. This CDR3 contains 13 residues. CDR1 and CDR2 (germline): SGDLS, YYNGEE. V trimming: 5 bases; J trimming: 3 bases; junction bases outside the gene matches: 3. The CDR3 loop is CASSVGGEETQYF. CDR3 DNA sequence: TGTGCCAGCAGTGTCGGGGGGGAAGAGACCCAGTACTTC.

V usage is TRBV6-4 and J usage is TRBJ1-5; D not resolved. Germline-derived CDR1 and CDR2 are MRHNA and SNTAGT. V lost 0 bases, J lost 2 bases, and 17 bases lay in between. The length of the CDR3 is 18 residues. CDR3 coding DNA: TGTGCCAGCAGTGACTCGATTTTGGGCGATACTGGCAATCAGCCCCAGCATTTT. As protein: CASSDSILGDTGNQPQHF.

V is TRBV7-3 and J is TRBJ2-3; TRBD2 agrees at 12 bases. The V gene end was trimmed by 2 bases and the J gene end by 3 bases; junction bases not matched to a gene: 6. Germline V gene sequence: CDR1 SGHTA, CDR2 FQGTGA. This CDR3 has 17 residues. The CDR3 nucleotides read TGTGCCAGCAGCTTACGCCCCCTAGCGGGGGGGACAGATACGCAGTATTTT. It translates to CASSLRPLAGGTDTQYF.

The rearrangement joins TRBV6-1 to TRBJ2-1; D is unresolved. The CDR3 has 15 residues. Germline V gene lookup returns CDR1 MNHNS and CDR2 SASEGT. V lost 3 bases, J lost 2 bases, and 11 bases lay in between. This CDR3 reads CASSETAEAYNEQFF. The CDR3 DNA reads as TGTGCCAGCAGTGAGACGGCGGAAGCCTACAATGAGCAGTTCTTC.

The rearrangement uses TRBV6-2 or TRBV6-3 and TRBJ2-5, with TRBD2 identical over 12 bases. The CDR3 is 18 residues long. From germline, CDR1 is MNHEY and CDR2 SVGEGT. Germline trimming cut 2 bases from V and 0 bases from J; bases unmatched to any gene: 7. CDR3 nucleotides: TGTGCCAGCAGTTACCGGACTAGCGGGGCCGATAACCAAGAGACCCAGTACTTC. As protein: CASSYRTSGADNQETQYF.

V and J are TRBV25-1 and TRBJ2-3, with 7 positions matching TRBD1. The CDR3 spans 13 residues. Trimming took 7 bases from V and 4 from J; bases not matched to a gene: 5. CDR1 and CDR2 from the germline V gene are MGHDK and SYGVNS. CDR3 sequence reads: CASISQGADTQYF. The CDR3 DNA follows: TGTGCCAGCATCTCTCAGGGGGCAGATACGCAGTATTTT.

The rearrangement uses TRBV7-9 and TRBJ2-1; 10 bases match TRBD1. CDR1 and CDR2 from the germline V gene are SEHNR and FQNEAQ (reference sequence). V was clipped by 2 bases and J by 10 bases; unmatched bases: 11. The CDR3 extends over 16 amino acids. CDR3 residues: CASSLTLGQGDEEQFF. DNA of the CDR3: TGTGCCAGCAGCTTAACCCTTGGACAGGGGGACGAGGAGCAGTTCTTC. The entire variable domain, with the rest obtained from reference TRBV7-9 and TRBJ2-1, is as follows: DTGVSQNPRHKITKRGQNVTFRCDPISEHNRLYWYRQTLGQGPEFLTYFQNEAQLEKSRLLSDRFSAERPKGSFSTLEIQRTEQGDSAMYLCASSLTLGQGDEEQFFGPGTRLTVL.

This clonotype appeared a few times. One end of the junction varies from germline; a read error may be responsible. V gene TRBV20-1 combines with J gene TRBJ2-5; unclear D gene. The CDR3 length is 12 residues. Germline V gene lookup returns CDR1 DFQATT and CDR2 SNEGSKA (reference sequence). The chain's CDR3 is CSARWSRETQYF. For the CDR3, the DNA is TGTAGTGCTAGGTGGAGTCGGGAGACCCAGTACTTC.

V gene TRBV10-3 combines with J gene TRBJ2-7; TRBD1 aligns across 7 bases. V gave up 11 bases and J gave up 2 bases; unmatched junction bases: 6. Germline CDR1 and CDR2: ENHRY and SYGVKD. The CDR3 runs 12 residues. The CDR3: CASGQAAYEQYF. CDR3 sequence (DNA): TGTGCCTCTGGACAGGCCGCCTACGAGCAGTACTTC.

The rearrangement links TRBV6-1 to TRBJ1-2; possible D gene TRBD1, 5 bases. Trimming cost V 3 bases and J 3 bases, with 5 bases left between them. The germline gives CDR1 MNHNS, CDR2 SASEGT. The length of the CDR3 is 12 residues. The CDR3 DNA sequence: TGTGCCAGCAGTGAGACAGACTATGGCTACACCTTC. Translated, it gives CASSETDYGYTF.

V is TRBV28 and J is TRBJ2-7; D is unclear. The V end lost 3 bases, the J end lost 0 bases, and 15 bases lay between the germline ends. This CDR3 is 16 amino acids long. The germline gives CDR1 MDHEN, CDR2 SYDVKM. CDR3 coding DNA: TGTGCCAGCAGTTTTCTTAGCTACCTCCCCTCCTACGAGCAGTACTTC. It specifies CASSFLSYLPSYEQYF.

This sequence joins TRBV2 and TRBJ2-1; 8 bases map to TRBD2. CDR1 is SNHLY and CDR2 is FYNNEI in the germline V gene. CDR3 size: 16 residues. Germline trimming cut 6 bases from V and 0 bases from J; bases unmatched to any gene: 7. CDR3 residues: CASRRTSWLSYNEQFF. CDR3 DNA sequence: TGTGCCAGCAGACGGACTAGCTGGCTCTCCTACAATGAGCAGTTCTTC.

With regard to this clonotype: A much bigger clone sits one base away, suggesting this may be a read error. CDR3: CASRQASGELFF. CDR3 sequence (DNA): TGTGCCTCCCGACAGGCCTCCGGGGAGCTGTTTTTT. This chain links TRBV27 with TRBJ2-2, with TRBD1 as a possible D gene (6 bases). V was clipped by 11 bases and J by 6 bases, with 13 bases between them. The CDR3 runs 12 residues. Looked up from germline, CDR1 is MNHEY and CDR2 is SMNVEV (reference sequence).

At least ten counts were recorded for this clonotype. The V gene is TRBV7-2, the J gene TRBJ2-4; 8 bases map to TRBD2. The J segment lost 3 bases and the V segment lost 2 bases, leaving 3 bases of the junction unmatched. This CDR3 is 15 amino acids long. CDR1 is SGHTA, CDR2 FQGNSA, per germline. The CDR3, as DNA: TGTGCCAGCAGCTTAAACGGGGGGGTCAAAAACATTCAGTACTTC. It specifies CASSLNGGVKNIQYF.

V and J are TRBV2 and TRBJ1-2, with D hard to call. This CDR3 has 15 amino acids. V shed 5 bases and J shed 4 bases, with 17 bases lying between them. The germline V gene encodes CDR1 SNHLY and CDR2 FYNNEI. This CDR3 is CASSPTASDLYGYTF. CDR3 DNA: TGTGCCAGCAGTCCAACCGCCAGTGATCTCTATGGCTACACCTTC.

The chain is built from TRBV3-1 and TRBJ2-1, with D maybe TRBD2 (6 bases). V dropped 8 bases and J dropped 9 bases, with 8 bases sitting between them. The CDR3 has 10 amino acids. Looked up from germline, CDR1 is LGHDT and CDR2 is YNNKEL (reference sequence). The DNA of the CDR3 is TGTGCCAGCGGGGGGATTGAGCAGTTCTTC. Residues: CASGGIEQFF.